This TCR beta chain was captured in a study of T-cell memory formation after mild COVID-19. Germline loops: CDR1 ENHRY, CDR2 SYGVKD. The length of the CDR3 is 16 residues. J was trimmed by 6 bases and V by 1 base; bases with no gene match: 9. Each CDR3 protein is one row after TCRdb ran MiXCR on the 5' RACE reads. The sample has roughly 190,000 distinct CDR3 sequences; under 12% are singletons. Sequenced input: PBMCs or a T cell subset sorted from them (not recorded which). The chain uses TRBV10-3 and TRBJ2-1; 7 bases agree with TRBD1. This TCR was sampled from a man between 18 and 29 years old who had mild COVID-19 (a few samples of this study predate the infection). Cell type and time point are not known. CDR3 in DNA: TGTGCCATCAGTGAGTTCACGGGACAGCTCTTCAATGAGCAGTTCTTC. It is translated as CAISEFTGQLFNEQFF.